A single sample gave rise to the 31 T cell receptor beta chains below, sequenced in a study of shared clonotypes between healthy human individuals. Terminally differentiated effector memory CD45RA+ cells were excluded by CCR7 positive selection of CD45RO-negative cells. Sequencing used immunoSEQ multiplex PCR; TCRdb keeps in-frame clones, though not all of them. This table holds over 2 million clones, roughly 94% found once. Sequencing used naive CD8+ T cells sorted from blood. The receptors originated from a man between 18 and 35 years old in good health.

The chain recombines TRBV10-3 with TRBJ2-7; 11 bases align to TRBD2. CDR3 length: 19 amino acids. V shed 2 bases and J 2 bases; nucleotides not matched to a gene: 14. Germline V gives CDR1 ENHRY, CDR2 SYGVKD. CDR3 nucleotide sequence: TGTGCCATCAGTGAGACCGGGACTAGCGGTCCAGCCTTCCCCTACGAGCAGTACTTC. The encoded protein is CAISETGTSGPAFPYEQYF.

The chain joins TRBV11-2 to TRBJ1-2, with D uncertain. Germline V gene lookup returns CDR1 SGHAT and CDR2 FQNNGV. Trimming removed 4 bases from V and 7 bases from J, with 16 bases in between. This CDR3 is 14 amino acids long. The CDR3 loop reads CASSSEGGAGGYTF. DNA for the CDR3: TGTGCCAGCAGCTCCGAGGGAGGAGCGGGTGGCTACACCTTC.

This chain links TRBV6-5 with TRBJ2-5, with D maybe TRBD1 (5 bases). Germline V gives CDR1 MNHEY, CDR2 SVGAGI. This CDR3 has 15 residues. V lost 6 bases and J 1 base, leaving 15 bases between the germline ends. The CDR3 DNA sequence: TGTGCCAGCAGATCCGTTGGGGCGATCCAAGAGACCCAGTACTTC. Its protein is CASRSVGAIQETQYF.

The V call is TRBV7-9, the J call TRBJ2-2; 7 bases map to TRBD2. The germline V gene encodes CDR1 SEHNR and CDR2 FQNEAQ (reference sequence). V lost 3 bases, J lost 6 bases, and 4 bases stayed unmatched. This CDR3 is 14 amino acids long. The CDR3 reads CASSFAGAPGELFF. CDR3 bases: TGTGCCAGCAGCTTCGCGGGAGCCCCCGGGGAGCTGTTTTTT.

On this clone: The sample carries other DNA sequences with the same CDR3. The rearrangement uses TRBV18 and TRBJ2-7; weak D call: TRBD1 (6 bases). This CDR3 is built from 15 residues. V dropped 3 bases and J dropped 0 bases, with 12 bases sitting between them. The V gene's germline CDR1 is KGHSH and CDR2 LQKENI. The CDR3 sequence: CASSPYRESSYEQYF. The DNA of the CDR3 is TGTGCCAGCTCACCCTACAGGGAGAGCTCCTACGAGCAGTACTTC.

This chain connects TRBV7-9 to TRBJ2-1; TRBD1 might be the D (5 bases). Trimming left V 1 base short and J 9 bases short, with 16 bases between. The CDR3 has 15 amino acids. Germline V lookup: CDR1 SEHNR, CDR2 FQNEAQ (reference sequence). CDR3 nucleotide sequence: TGTGCCAGCAGCTTAGAAGAAACAGGTACGGTTGAGCAGTTCTTC. Translation gives CASSLEETGTVEQFF.

The J gene is TRBJ1-2, the V gene TRBV5-6; D not resolved. V lost 1 base, J lost 4 bases, and 14 bases lay in between. CDR3 size: 15 residues. The V gene's germline CDR1 is SGHDT and CDR2 YYEEEE. The chain's CDR3 is CASSLFSKGSYGYTF. The DNA of the CDR3 is TGTGCCAGCAGCTTGTTTTCCAAGGGCAGCTATGGCTACACCTTC.

The V and J genes are TRBV4-1 and TRBJ2-7; no clear D. Looked up from germline, CDR1 is MGHRA and CDR2 is YSYEKL. The V end was cut by 0 bases, the J end by 4 bases, with 7 bases between. This CDR3 has 13 amino acids. CDR3 amino acids: CASSQDPWYEQYF. In DNA, the CDR3 is TGCGCCAGCAGCCAAGATCCCTGGTACGAGCAGTACTTC.

Comments on this clone: This sample includes further DNA sequences coding for the same CDR3. The V gene is TRBV27, the J gene TRBJ2-3, with TRBD2 matching over 10 bases. The junction had 3 bases not matched to a gene; V was cut back by 3 bases and J by 6 bases. The CDR3 has 14 amino acids. Germline CDR1 and CDR2: MNHEY and SMNVEV (reference sequence). The CDR3 DNA reads as TGTGCCAGCAGTTTGCTAGCGGGAGCGGATACGCAGTATTTT. As protein: CASSLLAGADTQYF.

The chain has TRBV7-8 and TRBJ2-7; D is unresolved. Trimming removed 0 bases from V and 3 bases from J, with 12 bases in between. CDR3 length: 15 residues. Germline CDR1 reads SGHVS; CDR2 reads FQNEAQ. The chain's CDR3 is CASSLAGDLYYEQYF. CDR3 DNA: TGTGCCAGCAGCTTAGCTGGTGACCTTTACTACGAGCAGTACTTC.

V and J are TRBV6-5 and TRBJ1-5, with unresolved D. Trimming pared 8 bases from V and 0 bases from J, leaving 8 bases between. The CDR3 has 13 residues. CDR1 and CDR2 from the germline V gene are MNHEY and SVGAGI. The CDR3 region has the DNA TGTGCCAGCGCACCACGTAGCAATCAGCCCCAGCATTTT. This codes for CASAPRSNQPQHF.

This rearrangement joins TRBV28 to TRBJ1-4; D uncertain. Trimming took off 6 bases at V and 0 bases at J, with 11 bases between the two ends. This CDR3 contains 15 residues. The V gene's germline CDR1 is MDHEN and CDR2 SYDVKM. CDR3 bases: TGTGCCAGCAGAACCGTGGATCCAACTAATGAAAAACTGTTTTTT. Translation: CASRTVDPTNEKLFF.

The J gene is TRBJ2-1, the V gene TRBV29-1; no definite D call. V was cut by 3 bases and J by 0 bases, with 9 bases left in between. This CDR3 is built from 14 residues. Looked up from germline, CDR1 is SQVTM and CDR2 is ANQGSEA. The CDR3 loop is CSVDHPSSYNEQFF. For the CDR3, the DNA is TGCAGCGTTGATCATCCTAGCTCCTACAATGAGCAGTTCTTC.

The CDR3 spells CASSYSTGTEAFF. CDR3 DNA: TGTGCCAGCAGTTACTCGACGGGAACTGAAGCTTTCTTT. The chain uses TRBV6-6 and TRBJ1-1; D call uncertain. The V gene's germline CDR1 is MNHNY and CDR2 SVGAGI (reference sequence). V lost 0 bases, J lost 5 bases, and 7 bases lay in between. This CDR3 contains 13 residues.

Concerning this clone itself: Other DNA sequences of this sample code for an identical CDR3. The chain couples TRBV9 to TRBJ2-7; 10 bases align to TRBD2. The CDR3 has 15 amino acids. Germline CDR1 is SGDLS and CDR2 is YYNGEE. The V gene end was trimmed by 5 bases and the J gene end by 0 bases; junction bases not matched to a gene: 5. The CDR3 region is CASSEGLADSYEQYF. The DNA for the CDR3 is TGTGCCAGCAGTGAAGGACTAGCGGACTCCTACGAGCAGTACTTC.

In its sample, this clone was seen once. The V call is TRBV10-2, the J call TRBJ2-7; D is perhaps TRBD2 (6 bases). Germline loops: CDR1 WSHSY, CDR2 SAAADI. Trimming shortened V by 11 bases and J by 6 bases, and 14 bases separated the two germline ends. This CDR3 is built from 11 residues. CDR3 loop: CACRLEFEQYF. CDR3 bases: TGCGCCTGTAGACTAGAATTCGAGCAGTACTTC.

The V call is TRBV13, the J call TRBJ2-1; D is unclear. The CDR3 runs 14 residues. Trimming shortened V by 5 bases and J by 5 bases, and 13 bases separated the two germline ends. Germline V CDR1 and CDR2: PRHDT, FYEKMQ (reference sequence). Here the CDR3 reads CASSVSWPDNEQFF. The CDR3 nucleotides are TGTGCCAGCAGCGTCTCTTGGCCTGACAATGAGCAGTTCTTC.

The chain has TRBV29-1 and TRBJ2-3; D is unclear. CDR3 length equals 15 residues. Trimming removed 6 bases from V and 2 bases from J, with 18 bases in between. Germline CDR1 is SQVTM and CDR2 is ANQGSEA. Written as DNA, the CDR3 is TGCAGCGTATCTGTATCGTGGCACGTCACAGATACGCAGTATTTT. It specifies CSVSVSWHVTDTQYF.

With regard to this clone: The identical CDR3 is also encoded by other nucleotide sequences in the sample. The chain uses TRBV19 and TRBJ2-5; perhaps TRBD2 as D (6 bases). Trimming left V 3 bases short and J 5 bases short, with 13 bases between. The length of the CDR3 is 14 residues. Looked up from germline, CDR1 is LNHDA and CDR2 is SQIVND (reference sequence). The CDR3 nucleotides read TGTGCCAGTAGTATCTTAGGAGGGAGGGAGACCCAGTACTTC. The encoded protein is CASSILGGRETQYF.

This rearrangement joins TRBV13 to TRBJ1-1, with D possibly TRBD1 on 6 matching bases. Germline loops: CDR1 PRHDT, CDR2 FYEKMQ (reference sequence). Trimming stripped 0 bases from V and 5 bases from J, with 10 bases between. CDR3 size: 14 residues. The CDR3 spells CASSLGEGETEAFF. As DNA, the CDR3 is TGTGCCAGCAGCTTAGGCGAGGGGGAGACTGAAGCTTTCTTT.

This chain uses TRBV5-1 with TRBJ1-2; D is possibly TRBD1 (6 bases). Per the germline V gene, CDR1 is SGHRS and CDR2 is YFSETQ. CDR3 length equals 14 residues. The V end was cut by 1 base, the J end by 3 bases, with 10 bases between. CDR3 DNA: TGCGCCAGCAGCTTGATGAGGGGGGACTATGGCTACACCTTC. As protein: CASSLMRGDYGYTF.

The chain couples TRBV27 to TRBJ2-7; D not certain. In germline, CDR1 is MNHEY, CDR2 SMNVEV (reference sequence). Trimming shortened V by 6 bases and J by 5 bases, and 23 bases separated the two germline ends. The CDR3 runs 16 residues. The CDR3 sequence: CASRKALGSLLDEQYF. CDR3 bases: TGTGCCAGCAGAAAAGCGCTGGGGTCTCTCCTGGACGAGCAGTACTTC.

V is TRBV4-1 and J is TRBJ1-1, with a weak D call TRBD1 (5 bases). V was clipped by 0 bases and J by 4 bases, with 9 bases between them. The germline gives CDR1 MGHRA, CDR2 YSYEKL. The CDR3 runs to 14 residues. Here the CDR3 reads CASSQDGGATEAFF. Written as DNA, the CDR3 is TGCGCCAGCAGCCAAGACGGGGGTGCCACTGAAGCTTTCTTT.

This chain joins TRBV9 and TRBJ2-2; TRBD2 matches 9 bases. V lost 4 bases to trimming and J lost 6 bases; unmatched junction nucleotides: 4. Germline V gene lookup returns CDR1 SGDLS and CDR2 YYNGEE. The CDR3 contains 14 residues. CDR3 in amino acids: CASSSGLAPGELFF. The CDR3 DNA reads TGTGCCAGCAGCTCGGGACTAGCTCCCGGGGAGCTGTTTTTT.

The rearrangement links TRBV25-1 to TRBJ2-1; 8 bases fit TRBD2. The ends lost 3 bases at V and 6 bases at J; junction bases unmatched: 7. The length of the CDR3 is 15 residues. CDR1 is MGHDK and CDR2 is SYGVNS in the germline V gene. In DNA form, the CDR3 reads TGTGCCAGCAGTGATTGGGCGGGGGGCATCAATGAGCAGTTCTTC. This gives the protein CASSDWAGGINEQFF.

The chain recombines TRBV19 with TRBJ2-7; TRBD1 matches at 7 bases. This CDR3 spans 16 amino acids. Per the germline V gene, CDR1 is LNHDA and CDR2 is SQIVND (reference sequence). J lost 3 bases, V lost 4 bases, and 12 bases had no gene match. The CDR3 here is CASSTGTETELYEQYF. The CDR3 region has the DNA TGTGCCAGTAGTACCGGGACAGAAACGGAACTCTACGAGCAGTACTTC. The whole variable domain, remainder taken from reference TRBV19 and TRBJ2-7, is DGGITQSPKYLFRKEGQNVTLSCEQNLNHDAMYWYRQDPGQGLRLIYYSQIVNDFQKGDIAEGYSVSREKKESFPLTVTSAQKNPTAFYLCASSTGTETELYEQYFGPGTRLTVT.

Notes on this clone: This sample includes further DNA sequences coding for the same CDR3. The CDR3 loop reads CASSQDRVGEQFF. The CDR3 nucleotides read TGCGCCAGCAGCCAAGACAGGGTAGGGGAGCAGTTCTTC. J is TRBJ2-1 and V is TRBV4-1; TRBD1 is a possible D gene (5 bases). The CDR3 spans 13 residues. Germline CDR1 is MGHRA and CDR2 is YSYEKL. V lost 0 bases, J lost 10 bases, and 10 bases lay in between.

The chain couples TRBV5-1 to TRBJ1-1; the D is unclear. The CDR3 runs 14 residues. Between the trimmed V and J ends, which lost 0 bases and 3 bases, there was a span of 9 bases. Germline V lookup: CDR1 SGHRS, CDR2 YFSETQ. The CDR3 is CASSLEHGYTEAFF. Written as DNA, the CDR3 is TGCGCCAGCAGCTTGGAACACGGGTACACTGAAGCTTTCTTT.

The chain joins TRBV10-1 to TRBJ2-5; maybe TRBD1 (5 bases). This CDR3 has 15 amino acids. Trimming stripped 2 bases from V and 4 bases from J, with 14 bases between. Germline values: CDR1 WNHNN, CDR2 SYGVQD (reference sequence). DNA of the CDR3: TGCGCCAGCAGTGAGACAGGTTTCGGGCGAGAGACCCAGTACTTC. This encodes CASSETGFGRETQYF.

The chain links TRBV4-2 to TRBJ2-3; D remains unclear. The ends were cut back, 1 base at V and 0 bases at J, with 17 bases in the middle. From germline, CDR1 is LGHNA and CDR2 YNFKEQ. CDR3 length equals 18 residues. The CDR3 loop is CASSQVPPESISTDTQYF. CDR3 DNA sequence: TGTGCCAGCAGCCAAGTCCCGCCGGAGAGTATCAGCACAGATACGCAGTATTTT.

This rearrangement joins TRBV2 to TRBJ2-5; D not resolved. V dropped 1 base and J dropped 2 bases, with 14 bases sitting between them. This CDR3 has 16 residues. Germline-derived CDR1 and CDR2 are SNHLY and FYNNEI. CDR3 amino acids: CASSEGTPATQETQYF. CDR3 bases: TGTGCCAGCAGTGAAGGGACCCCGGCTACACAAGAGACCCAGTACTTC.